The TCR beta chain under discussion was sequenced for a study of T cell changes during pregnancy in multiple sclerosis. This CDR3 has 16 residues. CDR1 is SGHTA and CDR2 is FQGNSA in the germline V gene. V was trimmed by 2 bases and J by 2 bases, leaving 15 bases between them. Repertoires were generated with immunoSEQ multiplex PCR, while TCRdb's copy carries only in-frame clones and drops some. Among fewer than 110,000 clones, less than 95% were seen once, and the ten largest hold roughly 0.78%. The genes are TRBV7-2 and TRBJ1-2; no clear D. This clonotype was obtained from a female donor in good health, enrolled as a control in a pregnancy study. The specimen was peripheral blood, collected in the third trimester of pregnancy. The CDR3 DNA follows: TGTGCCAGCAGCTTAACGCCACCCGGGAGGAACTATGGCTACACCTTC. Its protein is CASSLTPPGRNYGYTF.